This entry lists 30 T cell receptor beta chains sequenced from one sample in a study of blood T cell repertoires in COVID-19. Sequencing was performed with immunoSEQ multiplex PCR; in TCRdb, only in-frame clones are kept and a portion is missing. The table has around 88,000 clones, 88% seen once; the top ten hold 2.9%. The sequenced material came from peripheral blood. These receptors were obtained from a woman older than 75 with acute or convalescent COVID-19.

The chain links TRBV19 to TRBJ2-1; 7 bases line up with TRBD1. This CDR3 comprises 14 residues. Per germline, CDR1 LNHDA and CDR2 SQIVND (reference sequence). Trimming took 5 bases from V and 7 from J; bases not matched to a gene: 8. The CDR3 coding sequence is TGTGCCAGTAGTGGTGGACAGGCAACAAATGAGCAGTTCTTC. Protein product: CASSGGQATNEQFF.

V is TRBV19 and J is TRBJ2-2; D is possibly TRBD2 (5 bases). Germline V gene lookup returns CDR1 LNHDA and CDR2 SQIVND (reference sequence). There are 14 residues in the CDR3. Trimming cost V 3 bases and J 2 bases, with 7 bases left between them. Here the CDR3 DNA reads TGTGCCAGTAGTATCACGGGAAACACCGGGGAGCTGTTTTTT. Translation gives CASSITGNTGELFF.

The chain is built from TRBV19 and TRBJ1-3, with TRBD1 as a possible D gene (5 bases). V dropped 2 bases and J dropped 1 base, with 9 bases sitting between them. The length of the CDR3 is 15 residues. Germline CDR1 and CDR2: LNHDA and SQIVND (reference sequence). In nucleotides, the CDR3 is TGTGCCAGTAGTATATATAGGGGTTCTGGAAACACCATATATTTT. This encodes CASSIYRGSGNTIYF.

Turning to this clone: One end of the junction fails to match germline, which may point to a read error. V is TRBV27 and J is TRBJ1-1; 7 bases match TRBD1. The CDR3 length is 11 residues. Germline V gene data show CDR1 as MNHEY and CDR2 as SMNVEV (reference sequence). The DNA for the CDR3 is TGTGCCAGCAGTGCAGGGACAGCCCGGCTGTTT. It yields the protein CASSAGTARLF.

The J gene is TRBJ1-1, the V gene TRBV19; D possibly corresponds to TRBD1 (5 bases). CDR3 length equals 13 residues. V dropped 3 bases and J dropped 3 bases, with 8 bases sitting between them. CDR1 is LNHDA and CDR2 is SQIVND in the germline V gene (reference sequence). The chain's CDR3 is CASSMQGYTEAFF. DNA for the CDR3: TGTGCCAGTAGTATGCAGGGTTACACTGAAGCTTTCTTT.

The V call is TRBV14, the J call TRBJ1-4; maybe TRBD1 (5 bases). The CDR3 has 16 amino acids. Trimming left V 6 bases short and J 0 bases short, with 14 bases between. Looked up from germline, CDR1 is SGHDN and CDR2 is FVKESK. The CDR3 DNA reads TGTGCCAGCAGTCCCTTTCCGGGGGCAACTAATGAAAAACTGTTTTTT. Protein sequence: CASSPFPGATNEKLFF.

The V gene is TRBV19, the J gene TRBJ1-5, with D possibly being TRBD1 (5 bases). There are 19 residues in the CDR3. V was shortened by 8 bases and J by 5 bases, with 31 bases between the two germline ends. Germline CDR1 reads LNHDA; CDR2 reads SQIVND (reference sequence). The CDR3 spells CASAIGKIQGFGIDQPQHF. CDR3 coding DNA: TGTGCCAGTGCAATAGGGAAGATCCAGGGTTTCGGAATAGATCAGCCCCAGCATTTT.

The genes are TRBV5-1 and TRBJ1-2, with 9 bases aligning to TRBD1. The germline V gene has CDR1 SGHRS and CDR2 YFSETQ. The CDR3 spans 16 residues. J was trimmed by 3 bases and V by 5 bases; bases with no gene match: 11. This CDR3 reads CASRTLGTGTHYGYTF. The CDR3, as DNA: TGCGCCAGCAGGACGTTAGGGACAGGGACCCACTATGGCTACACCTTC.

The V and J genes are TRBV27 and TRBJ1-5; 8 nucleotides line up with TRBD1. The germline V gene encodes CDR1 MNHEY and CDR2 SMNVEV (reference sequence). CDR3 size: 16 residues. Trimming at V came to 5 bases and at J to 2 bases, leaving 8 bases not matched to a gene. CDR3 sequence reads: CASSPWTGQGNQPQHF. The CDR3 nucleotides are TGTGCCAGCAGTCCATGGACAGGGCAAGGCAATCAGCCCCAGCATTTT.

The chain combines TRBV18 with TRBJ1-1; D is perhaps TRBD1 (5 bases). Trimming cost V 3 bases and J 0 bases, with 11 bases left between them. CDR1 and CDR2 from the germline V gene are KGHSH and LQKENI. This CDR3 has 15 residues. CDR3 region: CASSPSRGLNTEAFF. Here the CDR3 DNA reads TGTGCCAGCTCACCGTCAAGGGGCCTGAACACTGAAGCTTTCTTT.

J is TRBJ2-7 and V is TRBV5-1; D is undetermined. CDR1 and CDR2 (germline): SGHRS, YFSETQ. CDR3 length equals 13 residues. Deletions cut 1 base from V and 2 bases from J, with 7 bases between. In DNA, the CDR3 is TGCGCCAGCAGCTTGCAGATAACCTACGAGCAGTACTTC. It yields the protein CASSLQITYEQYF.

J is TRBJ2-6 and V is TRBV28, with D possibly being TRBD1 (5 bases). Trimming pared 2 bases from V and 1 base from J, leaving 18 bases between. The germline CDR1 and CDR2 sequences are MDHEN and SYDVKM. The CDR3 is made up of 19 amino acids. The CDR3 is CASSLVGAGLWSGANVLTF. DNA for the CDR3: TGTGCCAGCAGTTTAGTGGGCGCAGGGTTGTGGTCTGGGGCCAACGTCCTGACTTTC.

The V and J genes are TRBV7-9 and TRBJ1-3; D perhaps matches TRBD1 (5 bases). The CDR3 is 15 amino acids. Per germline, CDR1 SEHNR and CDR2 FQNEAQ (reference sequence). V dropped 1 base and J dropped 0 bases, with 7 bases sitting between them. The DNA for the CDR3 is TGTGCCAGCAGCTTAGGGGGCCCCTCTGGAAACACCATATATTTT. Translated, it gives CASSLGGPSGNTIYF. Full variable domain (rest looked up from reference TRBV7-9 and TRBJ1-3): DTGVSQNPRHKITKRGQNVTFRCDPISEHNRLYWYRQTLGQGPEFLTYFQNEAQLEKSRLLSDRFSAERPKGSFSTLEIQRTEQGDSAMYLCASSLGGPSGNTIYFGEGSWLTVV.

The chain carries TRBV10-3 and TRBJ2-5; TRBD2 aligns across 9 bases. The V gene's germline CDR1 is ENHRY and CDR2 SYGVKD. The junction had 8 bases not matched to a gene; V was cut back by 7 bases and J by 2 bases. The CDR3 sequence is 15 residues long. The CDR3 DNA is TGTGCCATCAACGGCGGGAGGGGCCCTCAAGAGACCCAGTACTTC. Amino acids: CAINGGRGPQETQYF.

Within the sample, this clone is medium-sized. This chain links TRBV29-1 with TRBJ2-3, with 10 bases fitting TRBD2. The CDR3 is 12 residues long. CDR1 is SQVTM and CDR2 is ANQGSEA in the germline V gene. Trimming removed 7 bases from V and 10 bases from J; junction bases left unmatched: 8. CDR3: CSGGLAEESQYF. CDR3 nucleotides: TGCAGCGGTGGACTAGCGGAAGAATCGCAGTATTTT.

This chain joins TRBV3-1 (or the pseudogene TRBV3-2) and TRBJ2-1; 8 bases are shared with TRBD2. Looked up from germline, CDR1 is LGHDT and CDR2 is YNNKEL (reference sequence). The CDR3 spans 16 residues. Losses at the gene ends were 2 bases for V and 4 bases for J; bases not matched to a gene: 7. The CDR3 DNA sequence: TGTGCCAGCAGCCAATGGGGACTAGGGGCTTACAATGAGCAGTTCTTC. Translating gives CASSQWGLGAYNEQFF.

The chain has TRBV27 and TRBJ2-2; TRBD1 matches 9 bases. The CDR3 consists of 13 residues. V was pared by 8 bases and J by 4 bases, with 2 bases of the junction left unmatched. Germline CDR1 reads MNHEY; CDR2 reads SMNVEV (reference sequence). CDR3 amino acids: CASWDRATGELFF. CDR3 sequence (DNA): TGTGCCAGCTGGGACAGGGCCACCGGGGAGCTGTTTTTT.

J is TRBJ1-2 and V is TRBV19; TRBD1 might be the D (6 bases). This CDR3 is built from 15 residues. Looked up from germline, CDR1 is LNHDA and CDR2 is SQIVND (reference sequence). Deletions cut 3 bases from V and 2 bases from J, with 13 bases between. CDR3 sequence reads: CASSMGQGKNYGYTF. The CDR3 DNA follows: TGTGCCAGTAGTATGGGCCAGGGGAAAAACTATGGCTACACCTTC. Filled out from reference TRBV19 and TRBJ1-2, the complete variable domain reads DGGITQSPKYLFRKEGQNVTLSCEQNLNHDAMYWYRQDPGQGLRLIYYSQIVNDFQKGDIAEGYSVSREKKESFPLTVTSAQKNPTAFYLCASSMGQGKNYGYTFGSGTRLTVV.

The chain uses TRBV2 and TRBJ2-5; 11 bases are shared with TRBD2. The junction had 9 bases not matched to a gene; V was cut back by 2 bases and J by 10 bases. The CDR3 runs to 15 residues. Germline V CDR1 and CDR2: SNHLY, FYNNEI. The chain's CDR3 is CASSELAGGFYDQYF. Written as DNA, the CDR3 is TGTGCCAGCAGTGAATTAGCGGGGGGGTTTTACGACCAGTACTTC.

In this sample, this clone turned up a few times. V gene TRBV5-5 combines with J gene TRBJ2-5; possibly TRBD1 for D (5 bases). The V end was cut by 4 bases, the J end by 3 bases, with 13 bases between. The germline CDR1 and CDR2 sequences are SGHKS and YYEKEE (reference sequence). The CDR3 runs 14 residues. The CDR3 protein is CASSRRQSEETQYF. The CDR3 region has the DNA TGTGCCAGCAGCAGGAGACAGTCCGAAGAGACCCAGTACTTC.

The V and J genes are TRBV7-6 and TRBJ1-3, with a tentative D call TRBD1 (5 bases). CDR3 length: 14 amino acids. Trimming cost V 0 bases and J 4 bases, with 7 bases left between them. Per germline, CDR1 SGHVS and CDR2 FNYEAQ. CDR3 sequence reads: CASSLARQGNTIYF. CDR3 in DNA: TGTGCCAGCAGCTTAGCTCGACAGGGAAACACCATATATTTT.

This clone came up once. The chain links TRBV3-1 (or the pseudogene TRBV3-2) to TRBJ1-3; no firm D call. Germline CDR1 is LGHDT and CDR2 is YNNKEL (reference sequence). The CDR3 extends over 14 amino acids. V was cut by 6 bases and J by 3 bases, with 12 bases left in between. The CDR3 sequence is CASSPSRNGNTIYF. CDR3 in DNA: TGTGCCAGCAGTCCATCGAGAAATGGAAACACCATATATTTT.

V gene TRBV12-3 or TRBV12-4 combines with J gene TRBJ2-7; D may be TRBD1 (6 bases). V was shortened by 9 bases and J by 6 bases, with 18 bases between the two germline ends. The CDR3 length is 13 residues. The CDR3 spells CASSGVIWSEQYF. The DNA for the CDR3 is TGTGCCAGTTCAGGGGTGATATGGAGCGAGCAGTACTTC.

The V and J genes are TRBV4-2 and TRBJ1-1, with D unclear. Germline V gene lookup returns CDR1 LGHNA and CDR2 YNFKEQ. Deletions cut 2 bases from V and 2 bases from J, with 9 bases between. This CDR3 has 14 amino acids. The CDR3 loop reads CASSQRLVNTEAFF. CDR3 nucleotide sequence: TGTGCCAGCAGCCAACGGTTGGTTAACACTGAAGCTTTCTTT.

The CDR3 protein is CASSKTSGGVTDTQYF. As DNA, the CDR3 is TGTGCCAGTAGTAAGACTAGCGGGGGGGTCACAGATACGCAGTATTTT. The chain combines TRBV19 with TRBJ2-3, with 14 bases fitting TRBD2. The CDR3 totals 16 residues. Trimming removed 4 bases from V and 2 bases from J; junction bases left unmatched: 2. CDR1 and CDR2 from the germline V gene are LNHDA and SQIVND (reference sequence).

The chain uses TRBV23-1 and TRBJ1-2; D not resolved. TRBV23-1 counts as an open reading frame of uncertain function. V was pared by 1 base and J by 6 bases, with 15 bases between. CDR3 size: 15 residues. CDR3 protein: CASSQLCVTSHGYTF. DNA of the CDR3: TGCGCCAGCAGTCAATTATGTGTGACTTCACATGGCTACACCTTC.

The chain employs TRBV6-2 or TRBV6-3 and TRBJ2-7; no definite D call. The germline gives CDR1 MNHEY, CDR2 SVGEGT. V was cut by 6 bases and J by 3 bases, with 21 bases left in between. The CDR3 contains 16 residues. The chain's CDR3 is CASSAFDNPLFYEQYF. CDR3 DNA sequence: TGTGCCAGCAGCGCCTTCGACAATCCCCTGTTCTACGAGCAGTACTTC.

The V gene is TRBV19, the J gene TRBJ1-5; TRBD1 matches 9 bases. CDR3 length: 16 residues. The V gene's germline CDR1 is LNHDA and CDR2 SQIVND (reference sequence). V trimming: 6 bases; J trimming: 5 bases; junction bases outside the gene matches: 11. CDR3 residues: CASRQGAIGSYQPQHF. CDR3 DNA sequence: TGTGCCAGTAGACAGGGGGCGATCGGAAGTTATCAGCCCCAGCATTTT.

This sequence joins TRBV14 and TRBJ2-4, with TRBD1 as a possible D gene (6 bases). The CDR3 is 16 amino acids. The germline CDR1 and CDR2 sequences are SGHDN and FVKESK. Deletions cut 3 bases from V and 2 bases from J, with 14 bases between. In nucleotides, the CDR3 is TGTGCCAGCAGCCATTCGGGACACCTTTCCAAAAACATTCAGTACTTC. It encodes CASSHSGHLSKNIQYF. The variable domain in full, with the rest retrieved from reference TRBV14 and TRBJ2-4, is EAGVTQFPSHSVIEKGQTVTLRCDPISGHDNLYWYRRVMGKEIKFLLHFVKESKQDESGMPNNRFLAERTGGTYSTLKVQPAELEDSGVYFCASSHSGHLSKNIQYFGAGTRLSVL.

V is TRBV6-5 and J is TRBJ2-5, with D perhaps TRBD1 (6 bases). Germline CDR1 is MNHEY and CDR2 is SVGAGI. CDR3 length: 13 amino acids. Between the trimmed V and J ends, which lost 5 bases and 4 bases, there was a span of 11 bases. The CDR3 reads CASSTPGVETQYF. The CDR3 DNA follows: TGTGCCAGCAGTACCCCAGGGGTAGAGACCCAGTACTTC.